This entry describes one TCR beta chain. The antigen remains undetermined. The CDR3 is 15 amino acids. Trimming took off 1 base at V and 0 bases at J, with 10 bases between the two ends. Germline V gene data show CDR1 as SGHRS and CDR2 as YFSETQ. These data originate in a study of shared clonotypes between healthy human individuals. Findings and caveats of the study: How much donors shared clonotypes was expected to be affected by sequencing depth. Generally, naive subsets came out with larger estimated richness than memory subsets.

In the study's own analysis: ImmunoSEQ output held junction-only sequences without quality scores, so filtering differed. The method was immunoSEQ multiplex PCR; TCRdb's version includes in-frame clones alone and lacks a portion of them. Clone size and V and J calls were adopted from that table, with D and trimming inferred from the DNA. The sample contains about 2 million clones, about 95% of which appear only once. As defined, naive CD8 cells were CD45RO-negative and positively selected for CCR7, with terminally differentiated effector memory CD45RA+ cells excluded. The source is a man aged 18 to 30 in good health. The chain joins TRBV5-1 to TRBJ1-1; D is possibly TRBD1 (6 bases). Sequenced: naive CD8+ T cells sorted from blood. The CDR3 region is CASSLYGTMNTEAFF. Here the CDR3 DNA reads TGCGCCAGCAGCTTGTACGGGACAATGAACACTGAAGCTTTCTTT.